The next 32 T cell receptor beta chains were all read from a single sample in a study of human thymus T cells. This table comes from immunoSEQ multiplex PCR, and its TCRdb copy is limited to in-frame clones, with some not included. This table holds 45,000 to 75,000 clones, 94% found once. Material for sequencing was blood. All receptors derive from a boy under three years old with a congenital heart defect but otherwise immunologically healthy.

The gene calls are TRBV5-1 and TRBJ2-2; 8 nucleotides match TRBD2. This CDR3 comprises 16 residues. V dropped 2 bases and J dropped 6; count of bases not matched to a gene: 9. CDR1 SGHRS and CDR2 YFSETQ come from the germline V gene. The CDR3 is CASSFNGRAPSGELFF. CDR3 bases: TGCGCCAGCAGCTTTAACGGGAGGGCCCCCTCCGGGGAGCTGTTTTTT.

The CDR3 DNA sequence: TGTGCCACCACTGGGCCACACGAAAATGGCTACACCTTC. It specifies CATTGPHENGYTF. This chain links TRBV28 with TRBJ1-2; D remains ambiguous. Trimming took 10 bases from V and 6 from J, leaving 18 bases between them. Germline V gene lookup returns CDR1 MDHEN and CDR2 SYDVKM. The CDR3 extends over 13 amino acids.

For the CDR3, the DNA is TGCGCCAGCAGCCAAGACATCGCTATGGGGTACTATGGCTACACCTTC. This codes for CASSQDIAMGYYGYTF. This rearrangement joins TRBV4-1 to TRBJ1-2; D gene uncertain. Germline CDR1 is MGHRA and CDR2 is YSYEKL. Trimming pared 0 bases from V and 3 bases from J, leaving 14 bases between. The CDR3 is 16 residues long.

For the CDR3, the DNA is TGTGCCAGCAGCCTCTCCGGGACAGGTTCCTACGAGCAGTACTTC. It encodes CASSLSGTGSYEQYF. The chain has TRBV27 and TRBJ2-7, with TRBD1 matching 8 bases. The length of the CDR3 is 15 residues. J gave up 1 base and V 6 bases, and 8 bases lay outside the gene matches. The V gene's germline CDR1 is MNHEY and CDR2 SMNVEV (reference sequence).

CDR3 bases: TGTGCCAGCAGCTTTGAGGCCTTTCCCTACAATGAGCAGTTCTTC. Translating it yields CASSFEAFPYNEQFF. The rearrangement links TRBV13 to TRBJ2-1, with no clear D. The CDR3 runs 15 residues. CDR1 and CDR2 from the germline V gene are PRHDT and FYEKMQ (reference sequence). With 3 bases removed from V and 2 bases from J, the gap between germline ends came to 11 bases.

The chain employs TRBV21-1 and TRBJ2-7; TRBD2 is the table's D call, not checked against the DNA. TRBV21-1 is recorded as a pseudogene. The CDR3 consists of 15 residues. The CDR3 sequence is CASSKAWTSSYEQYF. The CDR3 region has the DNA TGTGCCAGCAGCAAAGCGTGGACTAGCTCCTACGAGCAGTACTTC.

The chain links TRBV5-6 to TRBJ2-3; maybe TRBD2 (5 bases). There are 12 residues in the CDR3. Deletions cut 2 bases from V and 4 bases from J, with 5 bases between. Germline V gene lookup returns CDR1 SGHDT and CDR2 YYEEEE. The CDR3 protein is CASSFSADTQYF. Written as DNA, the CDR3 is TGTGCCAGCAGCTTTAGCGCAGATACGCAGTATTTT.

The chain uses TRBV20-1 and TRBJ2-5; 7 bases match TRBD2. The CDR3 sequence is 11 residues long. The germline V gene has CDR1 DFQATT and CDR2 SNEGSKA (reference sequence). The V gene end was trimmed by 7 bases and the J gene end by 3 bases; junction bases not matched to a gene: 2. The CDR3, as DNA: TGCAGTGGACGGGGGGAAGAGACCCAGTACTTC. Translated: CSGRGEETQYF.

The chain uses TRBV6-5 and TRBJ2-7; weak D call: TRBD1 (6 bases). V dropped 3 bases and J dropped 3 bases, with 9 bases sitting between them. Germline-derived CDR1 and CDR2 are MNHEY and SVGAGI. This CDR3 is 13 amino acids long. The CDR3 DNA follows: TGTGCCAGCAGTTATTGGACAGACTACGAGCAGTACTTC. The encoded protein is CASSYWTDYEQYF.

J is TRBJ2-6 and V is TRBV28, with D possibly matching TRBD2 (6 bases). From germline, CDR1 is MDHEN and CDR2 SYDVKM. Trimming cost V 4 bases and J 0 bases, with 7 bases left between them. This CDR3 comprises 15 residues. CDR3 protein: CASSSGGSGANVLTF. As DNA, the CDR3 is TGTGCCAGCAGTTCCGGGGGCTCTGGGGCCAACGTCCTGACTTTC.

J is TRBJ2-1 and V is TRBV6-5; weak D call: TRBD1 (6 bases). The V gene lost 6 bases and the J gene lost 4 bases, with 16 bases spanning the gap. Germline assignment: CDR1 MNHEY and CDR2 SVGAGI. The length of the CDR3 is 15 residues. CDR3 in DNA: TGTGCCAGCAGGCCCACAGGGTGGTCATACAATGAGCAGTTCTTC. Its protein is CASRPTGWSYNEQFF.

The genes are TRBV19 and TRBJ2-5, with a possible D match to TRBD2 (7 bases). Germline CDR1 LNHDA, CDR2 SQIVND (reference sequence). The CDR3 has 13 residues. Trimming removed 4 bases at V and 5 bases at J, with 11 bases between. In DNA, the CDR3 is TGTGCCAGTAGTACCCGGGGGGCGGAGACCCAGTACTTC. Translated, it gives CASSTRGAETQYF.

The chain joins TRBV28 to TRBJ2-4, with 11 bases matching TRBD1. CDR1 and CDR2 (germline): MDHEN, SYDVKM. V shed 5 bases, J shed 4 bases, and the junction held 13 bases outside the gene matches. The CDR3 is made up of 18 amino acids. In nucleotides, the CDR3 is TGTGCCAGCAGTGGGACATTCCCGGGACAGGGGGGAAAAAACATTCAGTACTTC. It translates to CASSGTFPGQGGKNIQYF.

This clone was seen a single time. The chain employs TRBV4-1 and TRBJ2-1, with D perhaps assigned TRBD1 or TRBD2 (5 bases each). V was clipped by 0 bases and J by 10 bases, with 10 bases between them. Germline V gene data show CDR1 as MGHRA and CDR2 as YSYEKL. The CDR3 runs to 13 residues. CDR3 nucleotides: TGCGCCAGCAGCCAAGATGGTAGGGACGAGCAGTTCTTC. Amino acids: CASSQDGRDEQFF.

This chain links TRBV7-9 with TRBJ2-7, with D tentatively TRBD1 (6 bases). Germline V gives CDR1 SEHNR, CDR2 FQNEAQ (reference sequence). CDR3 size: 15 residues. V lost 5 bases to trimming and J lost 0 bases, with 14 bases between them. The DNA of the CDR3 is TGTGCCAGCAGCCCAGGGGTAGGGAGCTCCTACGAGCAGTACTTC. Its protein product is CASSPGVGSSYEQYF.

This rearrangement joins TRBV6-5 to TRBJ1-5; 9 nucleotides match TRBD1. V shed 5 bases and J 6 bases; nucleotides not matched to a gene: 2. This CDR3 spans 13 amino acids. Per the germline V gene, CDR1 is MNHEY and CDR2 is SVGAGI. The CDR3 DNA sequence: TGTGCCAGCAGTCGACAGGGGGGTCAGCCCCAGCATTTT. This sequence encodes CASSRQGGQPQHF.

The chain joins TRBV7-2 to TRBJ2-1, with 14 nucleotides matching TRBD2. The ends lost 5 bases at V and 9 bases at J; junction bases unmatched: 15. The CDR3 runs 18 residues. Germline loops: CDR1 SGHTA, CDR2 FQGNSA. As DNA, the CDR3 is TGTGCCAGCAGCCCCCTCGGGACTAGCGGGGGAAGGGGCATTGAGCAGTTCTTC. It encodes CASSPLGTSGGRGIEQFF.

In its sample, this clone was seen a few times. This chain connects TRBV6-1 to TRBJ1-1; D is ambiguous. V lost 2 bases and J 9 bases, leaving 1 base between the germline ends. The CDR3 runs 9 residues. CDR1 MNHNS and CDR2 SASEGT come from the germline V gene. This CDR3 is CASSEKAFF. CDR3 DNA: TGTGCCAGCAGTGAAAAAGCTTTCTTT.

This clone appeared once. The rearrangement joins TRBV6-6 to TRBJ2-4, with D uncertain. V was shortened by 0 bases and J by 4 bases, with 10 bases between the two germline ends. The CDR3 consists of 15 residues. Germline CDR1 and CDR2: MNHNY and SVGAGI (reference sequence). The DNA for the CDR3 is TGTGCCAGCAGTTACTCGAAGACTCCTAAAAACATTCAGTACTTC. Residues: CASSYSKTPKNIQYF.

This chain uses TRBV7-2 with TRBJ2-7, with 11 bases aligning to TRBD2. Losses at the gene ends were 1 base for V and 2 bases for J; bases not matched to a gene: 10. Per the germline V gene, CDR1 is SGHTA and CDR2 is FQGNSA. This CDR3 spans 18 amino acids. This chain's CDR3 is CASSLVGLAGGLAYEQYF. CDR3 coding DNA: TGTGCCAGCAGCTTAGTAGGGCTAGCGGGGGGTCTAGCCTACGAGCAGTACTTC.

The chain is built from TRBV27 and TRBJ2-7; TRBD1 matches at 7 bases. The trim removed 8 bases at V and 0 bases at J, leaving 7 bases unmatched. This CDR3 comprises 14 residues. Germline V gene lookup returns CDR1 MNHEY and CDR2 SMNVEV (reference sequence). The CDR3 sequence is CASGYRGSSYEQYF. The DNA for the CDR3 is TGTGCCAGCGGGTACAGGGGCAGCTCCTACGAGCAGTACTTC.

This sequence joins TRBV9 and TRBJ2-1, with D possibly TRBD2 on 6 matching bases. V was trimmed by 4 bases and J by 8 bases, leaving 19 bases between them. Germline V CDR1 and CDR2: SGDLS, YYNGEE. There are 15 residues in the CDR3. The CDR3 sequence is CASSSDGGREDEQFF. For the CDR3, the DNA is TGTGCCAGCAGCTCCGACGGGGGTAGGGAAGATGAGCAGTTCTTC.

The chain couples TRBV7-9 to TRBJ1-2; D perhaps matches TRBD1 (5 bases). Trimming stripped 2 bases from V and 8 bases from J, with 9 bases between. CDR3 length: 12 amino acids. In germline, CDR1 is SEHNR, CDR2 FQNEAQ (reference sequence). The CDR3 coding sequence is TGTGCCAGCAGCTTAAAGACAGAAGGCTACACCTTC. It yields the protein CASSLKTEGYTF.

Written as DNA, the CDR3 is TGTGCCAGCAGCCTCGGACAGGGACGGACAGATACGCAGTATTTT. Translated: CASSLGQGRTDTQYF. V is TRBV7-9 and J is TRBJ2-3; TRBD1 matches 8 bases. The CDR3 is made up of 15 amino acids. V shed 5 bases and J 3 bases; nucleotides not matched to a gene: 7. Germline-derived CDR1 and CDR2 are SEHNR and FQNEAQ (reference sequence).

Only one count was recorded for this clone. The gene calls are TRBV28 and TRBJ1-2, with a weak D call TRBD1 (5 bases). V lost 4 bases and J lost 7, with 7 bases in between. Germline V lookup: CDR1 MDHEN, CDR2 SYDVKM. The CDR3 has 11 residues. This CDR3 reads CASSWQGGYTF. The CDR3 bases are TGTGCCAGCAGTTGGCAGGGTGGCTACACCTTC.

The chain has TRBV28 and TRBJ2-7; D possibly corresponds to TRBD2 (6 bases). V dropped 3 bases and J dropped 3 bases, with 18 bases sitting between them. The CDR3 is 16 residues long. CDR1 is MDHEN and CDR2 is SYDVKM in the germline V gene. CDR3 bases: TGTGCCAGCAGTTTCCCCCCTGAGCTGGGGGGCTACGAGCAGTACTTC. Translation gives CASSFPPELGGYEQYF.

The rearrangement uses TRBV5-4 and TRBJ2-5, with D unclear. Between the trimmed V and J ends, which lost 2 bases and 2 bases, there was a span of 7 bases. CDR1 and CDR2 (germline): SGHNT, YYREEE (reference sequence). CDR3 length equals 13 residues. CDR3 sequence reads: CASSFGIQETQYF. CDR3 in DNA: TGTGCCAGCAGCTTCGGAATTCAAGAGACCCAGTACTTC. The full variable domain, completed using reference TRBV5-4 and TRBJ2-5, is ETGVTQSPTHLIKTRGQQVTLRCSSQSGHNTVSWYQQALGQGPQFIFQYYREEENGRGNFPPRFSGLQFPNYSSELNVNALELDDSALYLCASSFGIQETQYFGPGTRLLVL.

This clone was picked up one time. The J gene is TRBJ1-2, the V gene TRBV5-6; TRBD1 matches at 8 bases. V gave up 0 bases and J gave up 3 bases; unmatched junction bases: 7. Germline V gives CDR1 SGHDT, CDR2 YYEEEE. The CDR3 has 16 residues. CDR3 nucleotides: TGTGCCAGCAGCTTGGGACTCAGGGGGCGCGACTATGGCTACACCTTC. Protein product: CASSLGLRGRDYGYTF.

This rearrangement joins TRBV5-6 to TRBJ1-2; possible D gene TRBD1, 5 bases. Germline CDR1 SGHDT, CDR2 YYEEEE. The CDR3 covers 13 residues. The germline V and J ends were trimmed by 5 bases and 1 base, with 9 bases remaining between them. CDR3 coding DNA: TGTGCCAGCAGTTCGACAGTTAACTATGGCTACACCTTC. Its protein is CASSSTVNYGYTF. Full variable domain (missing parts from reference TRBV5-6 and TRBJ1-2): DAGVTQSPTHLIKTRGQQVTLRCSPKSGHDTVSWYQQALGQGPQFIFQYYEEEERQRGNFPDRFSGHQFPNYSSELNVNALLLGDSALYLCASSSTVNYGYTFGSGTRLTVV.

This rearrangement joins TRBV27 to TRBJ2-6; no clear D. The germline gives CDR1 MNHEY, CDR2 SMNVEV (reference sequence). CDR3 size: 13 residues. The V and J ends lost 2 bases and 3 bases respectively, with 2 bases between them. The CDR3: CASSLSGANVLTF. Written as DNA, the CDR3 is TGTGCCAGCAGTTTAAGTGGGGCCAACGTCCTGACTTTC.

As DNA, the CDR3 is TGTGCCAGCTCACCACCGAGGGACGCTTACGAGCAGTACTTC. Translation: CASSPPRDAYEQYF. J is TRBJ2-7 and V is TRBV18; D is possibly TRBD1 or TRBD2 (5 bases each). The CDR3 has 14 residues. CDR1 and CDR2 (germline): KGHSH, LQKENI. The V and J ends lost 0 bases and 4 bases respectively, with 10 bases between them.

The J gene is TRBJ2-7, the V gene TRBV30; D might be TRBD2 (6 bases). CDR3 size: 12 residues. V dropped 1 base and J dropped 7 bases, with 11 bases sitting between them. Per the germline V gene, CDR1 is GTSNPN and CDR2 is SVGIG (reference sequence). The DNA of the CDR3 is TGTGCCTGGAGTGAGGAGGGACCTGAGCAGTACTTC. This gives the protein CAWSEEGPEQYF.